This TCR beta chain was sequenced for a study of T cells in Graves' hyperthyroidism and ophthalmopathy. Study as a whole: Peripheral blood was obtained at initial diagnosis, preceding any treatment.

This clonotype was counted only a few times. Its antigen is not identified. Amplification yielded TCR beta CDR3 regions, with RNA transcripts as the source. Primed by the HTBI set, a first-round RT-PCR was run on the TCR CDR3. One entry per CDR3 protein, called by TCRdb with MiXCR from the multiplex PCR reads. This repertoire shows more than 500,000 distinct CDR3 sequences, more than 15% found once; its top ten account for less than 30%. The germline V gene has CDR1 PRHDT and CDR2 FYEKMQ (reference sequence). V gave up 4 bases and J gave up 0 bases; unmatched junction bases: 11. CDR3 size: 17 residues. For ophthalmopathy patients, the Clinical Activity Score was at least 3 and the NOSPECS grade at least 4; duration was under 3 months. The diagnostic basis comprised clinical symptoms, serum thyroxine and TRAb, thyroid ultrasound and orbital computed tomography. Points from the study as a whole: Ophthalmopathy, as predicted by the model, came a median 6.5 months after the prediction.

The chain recombines TRBV13 with TRBJ2-7; 8 bases fit TRBD2. This receptor was obtained from a young woman with Graves' ophthalmopathy. The source material was blood. The CDR3 is CASSSWEAGDVSYEQYF. The CDR3 DNA sequence: TGTGCCAGCAGCTCATGGGAAGCGGGAGACGTCTCCTACGAGCAGTACTTC.